This TCR beta chain is drawn from a study of beta chain features in type 1 diabetes. Study overall: Healthy donors resembled patients in age, gender and cell yields.

V was clipped by 5 bases and J by 2 bases, with 11 bases between them. This CDR3 comprises 14 residues. Germline V gene lookup returns CDR1 MNHNS and CDR2 SASEGT. Overall study results and limits: Type 1 diabetes patients had moderately but significantly shorter TCRB CDR3s in all four CD4+ subsets. Insertions at VDJ junctions were less frequent in type 1 diabetes patients. These patients also deleted more nucleotides at the same junctions. Comparison showed that naive, central memory and Treg TCRB repertoires appeared more similar among patients than among healthy donors.

About this clone: Its antigen is currently unknown.

Investigators reverse transcribed all isolated RNA, so they sequenced expressed TCRB transcripts. The method was immunoSEQ multiplex PCR; TCRdb's version includes in-frame clones alone and lacks a portion of them. The sample includes more than 250,000 clones, roughly a quarter of them seen just once. Via the markers CD45RO/CCR7/CD25/CD127/CD95/CD27, stem cell-like memory, regulatory, central memory and naive CD4+ cells were sorted. The V call is TRBV6-1, the J call TRBJ2-3, with D tentatively TRBD2 (5 bases). The sequence came from a woman in her 30s with type 1 diabetes. Sequencing was carried out using naive CD4+ T cells from blood. CDR3 in amino acids: CASSYNGDTDTQYF. The CDR3 DNA sequence: TGTGCCAGCAGTTATAACGGGGACACAGATACGCAGTATTTT.